A selection of T cell receptor beta chains follows, all from one sample in a study of identical twins. Via MiXCR, TCRdb re-called the 5' RACE reads, giving one row per CDR3 protein. The sample holds approximately 620,000 distinct CDR3 sequences; 8.5% to 9.5% are singletons and the top ten take approximately 0.94%. The data also belong to a second study, concerning yellow fever vaccine responses in identical twins.

The sequenced sample consisted of PBMCs. The receptors derive from a woman under 30 in good health. Each CDR3 is given with its conserved first and last residue. D genes are given only for firm matches. Size is stated for part of the rows, as once, few or many counts, or as a class when the clone is expanded.

j_call	v_call	clone_size	d_call	cdr3_aa	cdr3_nt
TRBJ2-2	TRBV29-1	many	TRBD1	CSVEGTENTGELFF	TGCAGCGTTGAGGGGACAGAGAACACCGGGGAGCTGTTTTTT
TRBJ1-1	TRBV20-1	NA	NA	CSADIGNTEAFF	TGCAGTGCCGACATAGGGAACACTGAAGCTTTCTTT
TRBJ1-1	TRBV5-1	many	NA	CASSIRTVNTEAFF	TGCGCCAGCAGCATTAGGACAGTTAACACTGAAGCTTTCTTT
TRBJ2-5	TRBV4-1	few	NA	CASSQITAKTQYF	TGCGCCAGCAGCCAAATCACGGCGAAGACCCAGTACTTC
TRBJ2-2	TRBV7-7	NA	TRBD1	CASSLGQGLNTGELFF	TGTGCTAGCAGCCTAGGACAGGGGTTAAACACCGGGGAGCTGTTTTTT
TRBJ2-1	TRBV3-1	NA	NA	CASSHQNEQFF	TGTGCCAGCAGTCACCAAAATGAGCAGTTCTTC
TRBJ1-1	TRBV12-3/TRBV12-4	many	TRBD1	CASSPTGAMNTEAFF	TGTGCCAGCAGCCCGACAGGGGCCATGAACACTGAAGCTTTCTTT
TRBJ2-7	TRBV6-2/TRBV6-3	NA	TRBD2	CASSLRLADYEQYF	TGTGCCAGCAGTCTTCGACTAGCGGACTACGAGCAGTACTTC
TRBJ2-6	TRBV9	few	NA	CASSVGHASGANVLTF	TGTGCCAGCAGCGTAGGTCACGCCTCTGGGGCCAACGTCCTGACTTTC
TRBJ2-3	TRBV3-1	NA	NA	CASSPLDGTPSTDTQYF	TGTGCCAGCAGCCCTCTGGACGGGACGCCTAGCACAGATACGCAGTATTTT
TRBJ2-3	TRBV18	few	NA	CASSPLGVRQHRDTQYF	TGTGCCAGCTCACCACTCGGGGTACGACAACACAGGGATACGCAGTATTTT
TRBJ2-3	TRBV4-1	NA	TRBD2	CASNREGRGAGTRTDTQYF	TGCGCCAGCAACAGAGAAGGAAGGGGAGCGGGGACCCGGACAGATACGCAGTATTTT
TRBJ2-3	TRBV27	NA	TRBD1	CASSRKTGDKADTQYF	TGTGCCAGCAGTCGGAAGACAGGGGATAAGGCAGATACGCAGTATTTT
TRBJ2-7	TRBV5-6	NA	NA	CTRPGYYEQYF	TGTACTAGGCCAGGGTACTACGAGCAGTACTTC
TRBJ2-1	TRBV5-1	few	TRBD2	CASSLVGGDDTSSYNEQFF	TGCGCCAGCAGCTTGGTCGGGGGGGACGACACATCCTCCTACAATGAGCAGTTCTTC
TRBJ2-5	TRBV11-1	few	TRBD2	CASSLTRTSGRISQETQYF	TGTGCCAGCAGCTTAACGCGGACTAGCGGGAGAATCTCACAAGAGACCCAGTACTTC
TRBJ2-7	TRBV4-3	NA	TRBD1	CASSQGSGGTGLHEQYF	TGCGCCAGCAGCCAAGGGTCCGGCGGGACAGGTTTACACGAGCAGTACTTC
TRBJ2-3	TRBV2	NA	NA	CASSTDREGTDTQYF	TGTGCCAGCAGCACGGACAGGGAGGGAACAGATACGCAGTATTTT
TRBJ1-2	TRBV20-1	NA	NA	CSARSVGGGFINHGYTF	TGCAGTGCCCGGAGCGTTGGGGGCGGCTTCATTAACCATGGCTACACCTTC
TRBJ2-7	TRBV20-1	NA	NA	CSARDLLAGFTYEQYF	TGCAGTGCTAGGGATCTTTTGGCGGGGTTCACCTACGAGCAGTACTTC
TRBJ2-1	TRBV5-1	few	NA	CASSPDHEQFF	TGCGCCAGCAGCCCCGACCATGAGCAGTTCTTC
TRBJ2-1	TRBV5-1	many	NA	CASSLQPGNEQFF	TGCGCCAGCAGCTTGCAACCAGGCAATGAGCAGTTCTTC
TRBJ2-7	TRBV20-1	NA	NA	CSSRGQRSYEQYF	TGCAGTTCTAGGGGCCAGCGGTCCTACGAGCAGTACTTC
TRBJ2-1	TRBV5-1	NA	TRBD2	CASSRVSGGPVNEQFF	TGCGCCAGCAGCCGCGTGTCGGGGGGGCCCGTCAATGAGCAGTTCTTC
TRBJ2-3	TRBV10-3	many	NA	CAISETDTQYF	TGTGCCATCAGTGAAACAGATACGCAGTATTTT